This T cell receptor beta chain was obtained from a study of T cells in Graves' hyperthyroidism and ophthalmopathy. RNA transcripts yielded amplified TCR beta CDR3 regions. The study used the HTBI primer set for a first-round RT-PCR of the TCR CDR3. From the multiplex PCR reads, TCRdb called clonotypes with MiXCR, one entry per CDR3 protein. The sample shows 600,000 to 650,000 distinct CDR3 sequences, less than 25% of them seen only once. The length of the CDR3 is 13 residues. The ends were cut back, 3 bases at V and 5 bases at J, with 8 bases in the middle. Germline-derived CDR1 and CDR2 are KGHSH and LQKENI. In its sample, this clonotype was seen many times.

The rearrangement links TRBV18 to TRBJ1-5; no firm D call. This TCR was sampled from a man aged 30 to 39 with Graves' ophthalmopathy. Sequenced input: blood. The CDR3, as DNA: TGTGCCAGCTCACCGGGGTTAGATCAGCCCCAGCATTTT. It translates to CASSPGLDQPQHF.